The 10 T cell receptor beta chains in this list originate from one sample, sequenced in a study of T cells expressing NK-cell markers (dated by TCRdb to between 2020 and 2021). Libraries came from 5' RACE. The sequencer was an Illumina HiSeq 2000. TCRdb reprocessed the public reads and reports one entry per CDR3 protein sequence, without DNA. The table for this sample records almost 450,000 distinct CDR3 sequences. In total, the top ten clones hold 7.3% of the sample. Sequencing was carried out using blood T cells: a sorted CD56 or NKG2C T cell subset, CD4+ or CD8+ T cells, or bulk PBMC T cells (not recorded which). These receptors came from a woman aged 18-70 years in good health.

The chain carries TRBV28 and TRBJ2-1; TCRdb's D call of TRBD2 is untestable without DNA. CDR3 length: 15 amino acids. The germline gives CDR1 MDHEN, CDR2 SYDVKM. CDR3 residues: CASISAGLDYNEQFF.

The chain employs TRBV12-3 or TRBV12-4 and TRBJ2-1; TCRdb selects TRBD2, and the lack of DNA leaves this call unchecked. CDR3 size: 16 residues. The CDR3 here is CASSSKRAGNYNEQFF.

The CDR3 protein is CASSYPWRRAYGYTF. The chain links TRBV6-2 or TRBV6-3 to TRBJ1-2. The CDR3 loop spans 15 amino acids. Germline CDR1 is MNHEY and CDR2 is SVGEGT.

The chain recombines TRBV19 with TRBJ2-5; with no DNA, the TCRdb D assignment of TRBD1 cannot be verified. Germline values: CDR1 LNHDA, CDR2 SQIVND (reference sequence). The CDR3 spans 15 residues. CDR3 protein: CASTPGTRGRETQYF.

V usage is TRBV3-1 and J usage is TRBJ2-1. Per germline, CDR1 LGHDT and CDR2 YNNKEL (reference sequence). This CDR3 is built from 14 residues. The CDR3 loop reads CASSLTTTNNEQFF.

CDR3 loop: CSVGRRLVDTQYF. The rearrangement joins TRBV29-1 to TRBJ2-3; TCRdb reports TRBD2, a call that lacks DNA to check it against. The CDR3 spans 13 residues. CDR1 SQVTM and CDR2 ANQGSEA come from the germline V gene.

This sequence joins TRBV7-3 and TRBJ2-2; lacking DNA, the TRBD1 call made by TCRdb goes unchecked. The germline gives CDR1 SGHTA, CDR2 FQGTGA. The CDR3 is made up of 14 amino acids. This CDR3 is CASSQTGGTGELFF. Full variable domain (rest looked up from reference TRBV7-3 and TRBJ2-2): GAGVSQTPSNKVTEKGKYVELRCDPISGHTALYWYRQSLGQGPEFLIYFQGTGAADDSGLPNDRFFAVRPEGSVSTLKIQRTERGDSAVYLCASSQTGGTGELFFGEGSRLTVL.

This rearrangement joins TRBV6-5 to TRBJ1-2. The CDR3 totals 15 residues. CDR1 is MNHEY and CDR2 is SVGAGI in the germline V gene. The CDR3 region is CASSYSKEGSYGYTF.

The rearrangement uses TRBV18 and TRBJ1-1; TCRdb selects TRBD1, and the lack of DNA leaves this call unchecked. CDR1 KGHSH and CDR2 LQKENI come from the germline V gene. The CDR3 is 13 residues long. This chain's CDR3 is CASSPPTGTEAFF.

The chain is built from TRBV7-9 and TRBJ2-5. The germline gives CDR1 SEHNR, CDR2 FQNEAQ (reference sequence). CDR3 length equals 13 residues. CDR3 loop: CASSIRDEETQYF.